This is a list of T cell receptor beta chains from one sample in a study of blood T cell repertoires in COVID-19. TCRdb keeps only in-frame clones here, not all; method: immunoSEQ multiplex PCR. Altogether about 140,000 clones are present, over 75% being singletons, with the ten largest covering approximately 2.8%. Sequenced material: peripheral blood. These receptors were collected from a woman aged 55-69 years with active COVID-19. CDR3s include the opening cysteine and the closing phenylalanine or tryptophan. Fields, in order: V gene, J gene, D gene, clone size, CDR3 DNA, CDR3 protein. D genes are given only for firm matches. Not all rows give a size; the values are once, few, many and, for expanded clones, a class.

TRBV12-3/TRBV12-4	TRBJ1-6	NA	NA	TGTGCCAGCAGTCAACAGGTTAATTCACCCCTCCACTTT	CASSQQVNSPLHF
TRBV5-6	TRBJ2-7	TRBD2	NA	TGTGCCAGCAGCTCGCCAACTAGCGGGAGGTTCTACGAGCAGTACTTC	CASSSPTSGRFYEQYF
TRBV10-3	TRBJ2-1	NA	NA	TGTGCCATCAGTGAGACAGGGAAGTTCTACAATGAGCAGTTCTTC	CAISETGKFYNEQFF
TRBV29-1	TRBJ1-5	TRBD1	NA	TGCAGCGTTGCGACAGGGGAAGGCTATCAGCCCCAGCATTTT	CSVATGEGYQPQHF
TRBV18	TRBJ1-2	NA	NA	TGTGCCAGCTCACCAGAGGGTTTATCTAACTATGGCTACACCTTC	CASSPEGLSNYGYTF
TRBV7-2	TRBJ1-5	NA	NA	TGTGCCAGCAGTCTGGGCCACAATCAGCCCCAGCATTTT	CASSLGHNQPQHF
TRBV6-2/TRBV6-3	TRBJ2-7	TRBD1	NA	TGTGCCAGCAGCAATCCGGGACAGGGGCGCCACGAGCAGTACTTC	CASSNPGQGRHEQYF
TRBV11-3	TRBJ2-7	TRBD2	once	TGTGCCAGCAGCCCGGGACTAGCGGGAGGCTACGAGCAGTACTTC	CASSPGLAGGYEQYF
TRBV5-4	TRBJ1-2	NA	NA	TGTGCCAGCAGCTTGGGAGACCGGGGATATGGCTACACCTTC	CASSLGDRGYGYTF
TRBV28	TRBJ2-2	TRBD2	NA	TGTGCCAGCAGTTCCCCGAGGACTAGCGGGAGCGGCACCGGGGAGCTGTTTTTT	CASSSPRTSGSGTGELFF
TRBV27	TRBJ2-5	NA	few	TGTGCCAGCAGATCCACAGGGTACGGGCAAGAGACCCAGTACTTC	CASRSTGYGQETQYF
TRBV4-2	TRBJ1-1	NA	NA	TGTGCCAGCAGCCAAGATGGGAGGGGGGAAGCTTTCTTT	CASSQDGRGEAFF
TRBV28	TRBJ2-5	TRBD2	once	TGTGCCAGCAGTTTTCCAACAGGGGGTATAGCGGGAGGAGGTATAAACTTC	CASSFPTGGIAGGGINF
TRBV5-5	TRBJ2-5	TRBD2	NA	TGTGCCAGCAGCTGGGCTGGTCCCGGGGGGACGGTCCAAGAGACCCAGTACTTC	CASSWAGPGGTVQETQYF
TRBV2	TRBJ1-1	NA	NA	TGTGCCAGCGGCCGAGGACTTAACACTGAAGCTTTCTTT	CASGRGLNTEAFF
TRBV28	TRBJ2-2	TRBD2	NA	TGTGCCAGCAGTCCTAACTTCGGACTAGCGGGCACCGGGGAGCTGTTTTTT	CASSPNFGLAGTGELFF